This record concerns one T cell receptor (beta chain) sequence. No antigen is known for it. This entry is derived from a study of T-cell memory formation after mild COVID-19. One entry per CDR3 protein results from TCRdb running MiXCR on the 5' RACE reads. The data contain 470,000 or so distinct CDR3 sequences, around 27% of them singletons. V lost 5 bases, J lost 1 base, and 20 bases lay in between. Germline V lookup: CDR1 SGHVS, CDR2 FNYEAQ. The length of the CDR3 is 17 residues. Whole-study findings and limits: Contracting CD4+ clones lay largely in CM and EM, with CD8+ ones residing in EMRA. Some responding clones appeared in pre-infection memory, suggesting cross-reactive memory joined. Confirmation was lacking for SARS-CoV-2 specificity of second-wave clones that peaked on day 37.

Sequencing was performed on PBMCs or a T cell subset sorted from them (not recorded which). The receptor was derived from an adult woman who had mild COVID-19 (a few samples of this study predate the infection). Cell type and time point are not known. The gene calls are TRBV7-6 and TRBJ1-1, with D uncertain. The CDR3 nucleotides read TGTGCCAGCAGCGAGTTGGGTCACTGGGAAGGGAACACTGAAGCTTTCTTT. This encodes CASSELGHWEGNTEAFF.